Described below is a single T cell receptor beta chain sequence and its context. Cohort allocation depended upon clinical history that participants reported. Donors of Cohort 3 who recovered were those that had two negative PCRs, clearance, or symptom resolution. Source study methods: Amplification with reference gene primers provided the estimates of nucleated cell counts. Assay used: immunoSEQ multiplex PCR; TCRdb lists only in-frame clones, some missing. V, J and clone size were drawn from that table, and D and trimming were deduced from the DNA. The sample has under 250,000 clones; roughly 85% are singletons. V was cut by 1 base and J by 2 bases, with 11 bases left in between. The CDR3 length is 15 residues. Germline V lookup: CDR1 KGHSH, CDR2 LQKENI. The data were obtained in a study of blood T cell repertoires in COVID-19.

Sequenced input: PBMCs or T cells enriched from blood (not recorded which). The chain links TRBV18 to TRBJ2-5; D possibly corresponds to TRBD1 (6 bases). The TCR originated in a man under 40 who had recovered from COVID-19. The CDR3 DNA is TGTGCCAGCTCACCACGAGGACAGAGTCAAGAGACCCAGTACTTC. It is translated as CASSPRGQSQETQYF.